The 27 T cell receptor beta chains listed next were all sequenced from one sample in a study of cytomegalovirus exposure and HLA in healthy donors. Use of 60 Vbeta and 13 Jbeta primers characterized the PCR. Data came from immunoSEQ multiplex PCR; TCRdb stores just in-frame clones and leaves some out. Of about 120,000 clones in the sample, roughly 80% are singletons; the top ten hold about 1.5%. Sequencing was performed on PBMCs. These TCRs come from a female donor in good health and CMV-seronegative.

Worth noting for this clone: Other DNA sequences in this specimen translate into the identical CDR3. This chain links TRBV4-2 with TRBJ1-5; D might be TRBD1 (5 bases). Germline loops: CDR1 LGHNA, CDR2 YNFKEQ. V lost 0 bases to trimming and J lost 2 bases, with 5 bases between them. The CDR3 totals 14 residues. The CDR3 loop is CASSQDRGNQPQHF. DNA of the CDR3: TGTGCCAGCAGCCAAGACAGGGGCAATCAGCCCCAGCATTTT.

This clone was counted between two and nine times. The V and J genes are TRBV7-9 and TRBJ1-4; a weak D match, TRBD1 (6 bases). Trimming took off 5 bases at V and 0 bases at J, with 13 bases between the two ends. The CDR3 is 16 amino acids. CDR1 is SEHNR and CDR2 is FQNEAQ in the germline V gene (reference sequence). Here the CDR3 reads CASSLSRGSTNEKLFF. The CDR3 DNA sequence: TGTGCCAGCAGCCTGTCCAGGGGTTCAACTAATGAAAAACTGTTTTTT.

The CDR3 DNA follows: TGTGCCAGCAGTGTCAGAGCGGGGTCGTCAACAGATACGCAGTATTTT. Amino acids: CASSVRAGSSTDTQYF. V usage is TRBV6-1 and J usage is TRBJ2-3, with TRBD2 matching 7 bases. Unmatched junction bases numbered 10, after V lost 4 bases and J lost 3 bases. The CDR3 is made up of 16 amino acids. In germline, CDR1 is MNHNS, CDR2 SASEGT.

The chain combines TRBV2 with TRBJ2-1; D call uncertain. Trimming left V 3 bases short and J 0 bases short, with 6 bases between. Per germline, CDR1 SNHLY and CDR2 FYNNEI. The CDR3 is 14 residues long. In DNA form, the CDR3 reads TGTGCCAGCAGTGACGAGAGCTCCTACAATGAGCAGTTCTTC. It yields the protein CASSDESSYNEQFF.

The chain is built from TRBV5-6 and TRBJ2-6, with a tentative D call TRBD2 (7 bases). Germline CDR1 reads SGHDT; CDR2 reads YYEEEE. The CDR3 is 19 residues long. Between the trimmed V and J ends, which lost 0 bases and 2 bases, there was a span of 18 bases. This chain's CDR3 is CASSLGWRGGRAGANVLTF. In nucleotides, the CDR3 is TGTGCCAGCAGCTTGGGATGGAGGGGGGGCAGAGCTGGGGCCAACGTCCTGACTTTC.

This sequence joins TRBV7-2 and TRBJ2-3; D perhaps matches TRBD1 (5 bases). The CDR3 covers 13 residues. V dropped 3 bases and J dropped 6 bases, with 10 bases sitting between them. The germline V gene has CDR1 SGHTA and CDR2 FQGNSA. The CDR3 nucleotides read TGTGCCAGCAGCTTCAGGGCGTGGGATACGCAGTATTTT. Protein sequence: CASSFRAWDTQYF.

The rearrangement uses TRBV5-4 and TRBJ1-1, with 7 bases that match TRBD1. Losses at the gene ends were 7 bases for V and 4 bases for J; bases not matched to a gene: 10. This CDR3 contains 14 residues. Looked up from germline, CDR1 is SGHNT and CDR2 is YYREEE (reference sequence). The CDR3 DNA reads TGTGCCAGCGTGAGGGGGCGAGATGGCACTGAAGCTTTCTTT. It codes for CASVRGRDGTEAFF.

V and J are TRBV9 and TRBJ2-5, with 8 bases lining up with TRBD2. J gave up 5 bases and V 0 bases, and 6 bases lay outside the gene matches. This CDR3 comprises 15 residues. CDR1 and CDR2 (germline): SGDLS, YYNGEE. The CDR3 DNA reads as TGTGCCAGCAGCGTAGATCTAGTAGCGGGGGAGACCCAGTACTTC. Amino acid sequence: CASSVDLVAGETQYF.

Remarks on this clone: The junction differs from germline at one of its ends, possibly a read error. J is TRBJ1-1 and V is TRBV2, with D perhaps matching TRBD1 (6 bases). Germline V gene lookup returns CDR1 SNHLY and CDR2 FYNNEI. There are 15 residues in the CDR3. The DNA of the CDR3 is TGTGCCAGCAGCGAAGGGGGGGGGCCGAACACTGAAGCTTTCTTT. Translated, it gives CASSEGGGPNTEAFF.

The rearrangement uses TRBV19 and TRBJ1-1, with unresolved D. The V end was cut by 5 bases, the J end by 8 bases, with 12 bases between. The CDR3 has 12 amino acids. The germline gives CDR1 LNHDA, CDR2 SQIVND (reference sequence). The CDR3 coding sequence is TGTGCCAGTAGTTCCCACCTAAGAGAAGCTTTCTTT. Translated: CASSSHLREAFF.

This clone was observed a handful of times. This chain connects TRBV19 to TRBJ2-1, with 13 bases that match TRBD2. The germline gives CDR1 LNHDA, CDR2 SQIVND (reference sequence). The CDR3 is 16 amino acids. Unmatched junction bases numbered 10, after V lost 6 bases and J lost 8 bases. CDR3 coding DNA: TGTGCCAGTAGATCGCCGGGACTAGCGGGGTTGGATGAGCAGTTCTTC. Translating gives CASRSPGLAGLDEQFF.

The rearrangement links TRBV2 to TRBJ1-1, with 8 bases matching TRBD1. CDR1 is SNHLY, CDR2 FYNNEI, per germline. V trimming: 7 bases; J trimming: 6 bases; junction bases outside the gene matches: 7. This CDR3 comprises 13 residues. CDR3 nucleotide sequence: TGTGCCAGCATGCAGGGGGCAAGGGCTGAAGCTTTCTTT. It is translated as CASMQGARAEAFF.

This clone appeared a few times. The chain recombines TRBV11-2 with TRBJ1-2, with D tentatively TRBD1 (5 bases). The V gene's germline CDR1 is SGHAT and CDR2 FQNNGV. Trimming left V 2 bases short and J 3 bases short, with 22 bases between. CDR3 length: 18 residues. CDR3 in amino acids: CASSLYGGESSYYYGYTF. In DNA form, the CDR3 reads TGTGCCAGCAGCTTATATGGGGGGGAGTCGAGTTACTACTATGGCTACACCTTC.

This clone was seen a few times. This chain links TRBV15 with TRBJ1-4, with no clear D. V lost 0 bases and J lost 8, with 13 bases in between. The CDR3 is 15 residues long. CDR1 LNHNV and CDR2 YYDKDF come from the germline V gene (reference sequence). The chain's CDR3 is CATSREYSRWEKLFF. CDR3 in DNA: TGTGCCACCAGCAGAGAGTACAGTCGGTGGGAAAAACTGTTTTTT.

This clone was counted a few times. The chain has TRBV7-9 and TRBJ2-4; D is unclear. V dropped 2 bases and J dropped 5 bases, with 7 bases sitting between them. The CDR3 length is 13 residues. Germline lookup yields CDR1 SEHNR and CDR2 FQNEAQ (reference sequence). The CDR3 nucleotides read TGTGCCAGCAGCTTATCGCCAGAAAACATTCAGTACTTC. Protein product: CASSLSPENIQYF. Combining the CDR3 with reference TRBV7-9 and TRBJ2-4 gives the whole variable domain DTGVSQNPRHKITKRGQNVTFRCDPISEHNRLYWYRQTLGQGPEFLTYFQNEAQLEKSRLLSDRFSAERPKGSFSTLEIQRTEQGDSAMYLCASSLSPENIQYFGAGTRLSVL.

This chain links TRBV18 with TRBJ2-6, with D tentatively TRBD2 (5 bases). From germline, CDR1 is KGHSH and CDR2 LQKENI. Between the trimmed V and J ends, which lost 5 bases and 1 base, there was a span of 12 bases. The CDR3 is 16 residues long. CDR3 amino acids: CASSRELDSGANVLTF. The CDR3 bases are TGTGCCAGCTCAAGGGAGTTGGATTCTGGGGCCAACGTCCTGACTTTC.

This sequence joins TRBV7-9 and TRBJ2-2, with D uncertain. The V end was cut by 1 base, the J end by 4 bases, with 7 bases between. Germline lookup yields CDR1 SEHNR and CDR2 FQNEAQ (reference sequence). The CDR3 spans 14 residues. The CDR3 bases are TGTGCCAGCAGCTTAGAGCCCCTCACCGGGGAGCTGTTTTTT. This encodes CASSLEPLTGELFF.

CDR3 DNA sequence: TGTGCCAGCAGCACCCATGGGAGAGAGACCCAGTACTTC. Encoded protein: CASSTHGRETQYF. The genes are TRBV5-4 and TRBJ2-5; tentatively, D is TRBD2 (5 bases). Trimming removed 4 bases from V and 4 bases from J, with 11 bases in between. Germline loops: CDR1 SGHNT, CDR2 YYREEE (reference sequence). This CDR3 is built from 13 residues. The variable domain in full, with the rest retrieved from reference TRBV5-4 and TRBJ2-5, is ETGVTQSPTHLIKTRGQQVTLRCSSQSGHNTVSWYQQALGQGPQFIFQYYREEENGRGNFPPRFSGLQFPNYSSELNVNALELDDSALYLCASSTHGRETQYFGPGTRLLVL.

The rearrangement joins TRBV2 to TRBJ1-5; D remains unclear. Deletions cut 6 bases from V and 5 bases from J, with 5 bases between. The CDR3 is 11 amino acids. The V gene's germline CDR1 is SNHLY and CDR2 FYNNEI. CDR3 DNA: TGTGCCAGCAGCTATGATCAGCCCCAGCATTTT. Its translation: CASSYDQPQHF. Full variable domain (remainder filled in from reference TRBV2 and TRBJ1-5): EPEVTQTPSHQVTQMGQEVILRCVPISNHLYFYWYRQILGQKVEFLVSFYNNEISEKSEIFDDQFSVERPDGSNFTLKIRSTKLEDSAMYFCASSYDQPQHFGDGTRLSIL.

The genes are TRBV6-5 and TRBJ2-1, with D perhaps TRBD2 (7 bases). Trimming removed 2 bases from V and 7 bases from J, with 12 bases in between. The CDR3 runs 14 residues. From germline, CDR1 is MNHEY and CDR2 SVGAGI. CDR3 protein: CASSYTGGANEQFF. The CDR3 bases are TGTGCCAGCAGTTACACGGGGGGCGCAAATGAGCAGTTCTTC.

This chain connects TRBV29-1 to TRBJ1-2, with a weak D call TRBD1 (6 bases). The CDR3 is 13 amino acids. Germline-derived CDR1 and CDR2 are SQVTM and ANQGSEA. V was shortened by 2 bases and J by 5 bases, with 12 bases between the two germline ends. DNA for the CDR3: TGCAGCGTTGAAAGGCAGGGGAGATATGGCTACACCTTC. Translation gives CSVERQGRYGYTF.

The chain couples TRBV9 to TRBJ2-3; 11 bases are a match to TRBD2. The CDR3 is 17 residues long. CDR1 SGDLS and CDR2 YYNGEE come from the germline V gene. V dropped 0 bases and J dropped 0; count of bases not matched to a gene: 3. The CDR3 here is CASSVATSGTSTDTQYF. DNA of the CDR3: TGTGCCAGCAGCGTAGCGACTAGCGGGACTAGCACAGATACGCAGTATTTT.

The CDR3 is CASSHKLPQGVSETQYF. CDR3 nucleotide sequence: TGTGCCAGCAGCCACAAACTACCTCAGGGGGTTAGTGAGACCCAGTACTTC. The gene calls are TRBV14 and TRBJ2-5, with 7 bases lining up with TRBD1. Trimming removed 3 bases from V and 5 bases from J; junction bases left unmatched: 15. Germline assignment: CDR1 SGHDN and CDR2 FVKESK. There are 17 residues in the CDR3. Full variable domain (remainder filled in from reference TRBV14 and TRBJ2-5): EAGVTQFPSHSVIEKGQTVTLRCDPISGHDNLYWYRRVMGKEIKFLLHFVKESKQDESGMPNNRFLAERTGGTYSTLKVQPAELEDSGVYFCASSHKLPQGVSETQYFGPGTRLLVL.

The CDR3 DNA is TGTGCCAGCCTAGGGAGGGGCACAGATACGCAGTATTTT. Protein: CASLGRGTDTQYF. The rearrangement joins TRBV28 to TRBJ2-3; the match to TRBD2 covers 7 bases. The CDR3 has 13 amino acids. Germline trimming cut 8 bases from V and 1 base from J; bases unmatched to any gene: 3. Per the germline V gene, CDR1 is MDHEN and CDR2 is SYDVKM.

The rearrangement uses TRBV5-1 and TRBJ1-6; no clear D gene. Germline CDR1 is SGHRS and CDR2 is YFSETQ. The CDR3 totals 15 residues. V shed 2 bases and J shed 7 bases, with 13 bases lying between them. This CDR3 is CASSFLDSKNSPLHF. In nucleotides, the CDR3 is TGCGCCAGCAGCTTCCTGGACTCAAAAAATTCACCCCTCCACTTT.

The chain carries TRBV4-3 and TRBJ2-7; tentatively, D is TRBD2 (6 bases). This CDR3 has 14 residues. The germline gives CDR1 LGHNA, CDR2 YSLEER. Trimming cost V 5 bases and J 1 base, with 12 bases left between them. The CDR3 DNA follows: TGCGCCAGCAGCTACCTAGCGCTGTCCTACGAGCAGTACTTC. Protein: CASSYLALSYEQYF.

This clone appeared a few times. This chain links TRBV12-5 with TRBJ1-1; 7 nucleotides agree with TRBD1. Trimming at V came to 4 bases and at J to 1 base, leaving 6 bases not matched to a gene. The CDR3 spans 15 residues. Germline CDR1 and CDR2: LGHNT and FRNRAP. The CDR3 region has the DNA TGTGCTAGTGGTTCCCCCAGGGGGGCGAACACTGAAGCTTTCTTT. It codes for CASGSPRGANTEAFF.